This entry is about one T cell receptor (beta chain). Its antigen is not identified. The record originates from a study of response to subunit inactivated influenza vaccine. With 6 bases clipped from V and 4 bases from J, the junction kept 5 bases outside the gene matches. The CDR3 totals 14 residues. In germline, CDR1 is ENHRY, CDR2 SYGVKD. Each CDR3 protein gets one entry after TCRdb re-called the RT-PCR reads with MiXCR. The profile shows around 520,000 distinct CDR3 sequences, over 25% of them singletons. Study results and limitations: With each seasonal influenza vaccination, the authors suggested, few new T cells are recruited.

This receptor was taken from a man aged 50-59 years who received an inactivated influenza vaccine. The sample in question was CD4+ T cells sorted from PBMCs, obtained approximately 5 days after vaccination. The genes are TRBV10-3 and TRBJ2-1; 8 nucleotides line up with TRBD2. The DNA of the CDR3 is TGTGCCATCAGCCCCCCGGGAGGGTACAATGAGCAGTTCTTC. This translates into CAISPPGGYNEQFF.